The sequence of this T cell receptor (beta chain) was determined in a study of shared clonotypes between healthy human individuals. The CDR3 extends over 14 amino acids. Trimming took off 2 bases at V and 0 bases at J, with 7 bases between the two ends. Germline loops: CDR1 ENHRY, CDR2 SYGVKD. Study observations and caveats: Represented diversity (both genetic and exposure-history) was limited by the small number of donors.

The naive CD8 fraction comprised CD45RO-negative cells positively selected for CCR7 and excluded terminally differentiated effector memory CD45RA+ cells. Healthy adults negative for HIV, lacking recent acute infections or vaccinations, served as donors. Here immunoSEQ multiplex PCR was the method, and the copy in TCRdb shows in-frame clones only, minus some. The sample holds approximately 2,000,000 clones; 93% are singletons and the top ten take approximately 1.6%. In this sample, this clone turned up once. The antigen is undetermined. The sequenced sample consisted of naive CD8+ T cells from PBMCs. The sequence was obtained from a man younger than 35 in good health. Some clones in this sample may be carry-over from other donors' samples. J is TRBJ1-1 and V is TRBV10-3; D is unclear. The DNA for the CDR3 is TGTGCCATCAGTGAGGGGGTTATGAACACTGAAGCTTTCTTT. The encoded protein is CAISEGVMNTEAFF.